The 22 T cell receptor beta chains below all came from one sample that was sequenced in a study of human T cells and chemical hapten exposure. TCRdb used MiXCR to reprocess the RACE reads, holding one entry per CDR3 protein. The sample has about 270,000 distinct CDR3 sequences, around 7.3% seen once; the top ten hold more than 0.95%. Noted time point: pre-sensitization, week 0. Treatment indicated: therapeutic diphenylcyclopropenone sensitization with weekly scalp DPC. The sequenced sample was whole blood, obtained in connection with sensitization to the hapten diphenylcyclopropenone (DPC). The origin of the receptors is a young man with alopecia areata. Some clones in this sample may be carry-over from other donors' samples.

The V gene is TRBV6-2 or TRBV6-3, the J gene TRBJ2-2; 11 bases line up with TRBD2. CDR1 and CDR2 (germline): MNHEY, SVGEGT. The CDR3 consists of 14 residues. After removal of 10 bases from V and 2 bases from J, the junction contained 3 bases not matched to a gene. This CDR3 is CATRLAGNTGELFF. CDR3 sequence (DNA): TGTGCCACTCGACTAGCGGGAAACACCGGGGAGCTGTTTTTT.

The sample holds many counts of this clonotype. The rearrangement joins TRBV2 to TRBJ2-7, with 10 bases aligning to TRBD2. The CDR3 totals 13 residues. Germline values: CDR1 SNHLY, CDR2 FYNNEI. V gave up 8 bases and J gave up 6 bases; unmatched junction bases: 7. The CDR3 spells CASEASGGREQYV. In DNA, the CDR3 is TGTGCCAGCGAGGCTAGCGGGGGCCGCGAGCAGTACGTC.

This chain connects TRBV3-1 to TRBJ1-5; no firm D call. The CDR3 sequence is 14 residues long. V was trimmed by 2 bases and J by 3 bases, leaving 8 bases between them. CDR1 LGHDT and CDR2 YNNKEL come from the germline V gene (reference sequence). This CDR3 reads CASSQRLHNQPQHF. CDR3 in DNA: TGTGCCAGCAGCCAACGACTGCACAATCAGCCCCAGCATTTT.

The rearrangement links TRBV7-9 to TRBJ1-2, with a tentative D call TRBD1 (5 bases). The CDR3 has 18 amino acids. Trimming took off 5 bases at V and 0 bases at J, with 22 bases between the two ends. Germline V gene data show CDR1 as SEHNR and CDR2 as FQNEAQ (reference sequence). CDR3 nucleotides: TGTGCCAGCAGCCCTATTAGGGACCGATCAGGGACTAACTATGGCTACACCTTC. Translating it yields CASSPIRDRSGTNYGYTF.

The genes are TRBV7-9 and TRBJ2-1; 8 nucleotides align to TRBD2. The CDR3 runs 18 residues. CDR1 SEHNR and CDR2 FQNEAQ come from the germline V gene (reference sequence). V lost 5 bases and J lost 1; bases outside the gene matches: 13. In nucleotides, the CDR3 is TGTGCCAGCAGCCCCCAGAAACCGGGACTAGGTTCCTACAATGAGCAGTTCTTC. Residues: CASSPQKPGLGSYNEQFF.

This clonotype occurred a few times. This chain connects TRBV6-5 to TRBJ1-2, with no clear D. The CDR3 consists of 14 residues. Germline V gives CDR1 MNHEY, CDR2 SVGAGI. The V gene lost 3 bases and the J gene lost 4 bases, with 12 bases spanning the gap. CDR3 DNA: TGTGCCAGCAGTTATGCCCGACGGGGCTATGGCTACACCTTC. Translated: CASSYARRGYGYTF.

This clonotype was observed a handful of times. This chain connects TRBV5-1 to TRBJ2-3; 7 nucleotides align to TRBD1. The germline gives CDR1 SGHRS, CDR2 YFSETQ. Trimming at V came to 1 base and at J to 6 bases, leaving 17 bases not matched to a gene. This CDR3 contains 18 residues. In nucleotides, the CDR3 is TGCGCCAGCAGCTTGTCATTCCGGACAGGCGCCAAAACGGATACGCAGTATTTT. It specifies CASSLSFRTGAKTDTQYF.

V is TRBV29-1 and J is TRBJ2-2, with 10 bases that match TRBD1. The junction had 5 bases not matched to a gene; V was cut back by 7 bases and J by 6 bases. CDR1 is SQVTM, CDR2 ANQGSEA, per germline. The CDR3 sequence is 13 residues long. The CDR3 nucleotides read TGCAGCGCCGGACAGGGGGAAGCCGGGGAGCTGTTTTTT. Translated: CSAGQGEAGELFF.

This clonotype was seen a few times. J is TRBJ1-2 and V is TRBV27; 7 nucleotides agree with TRBD1. The CDR3 totals 14 residues. The V gene's germline CDR1 is MNHEY and CDR2 SMNVEV (reference sequence). Losses at the gene ends were 5 bases for V and 3 bases for J; bases not matched to a gene: 6. The DNA for the CDR3 is TGTGCCAGCAGTCCCGAGGGACAGCACTATGGCTACACCTTC. This translates into CASSPEGQHYGYTF.

In its sample, this clonotype was seen many times. This chain uses TRBV6-1 with TRBJ2-3; D could derive from TRBD1 or TRBD2 (5 bases each). V lost 4 bases and J lost 0, with 11 bases in between. The CDR3 is made up of 15 amino acids. Germline V gene lookup returns CDR1 MNHNS and CDR2 SASEGT. The CDR3 DNA is TGTGCCAGCAGTGGCCGGGACGGTAGCACAGATACGCAGTATTTT. Protein product: CASSGRDGSTDTQYF.

This clonotype was seen only a few times. The chain joins TRBV5-5 to TRBJ2-7; D ambiguous. CDR3 length: 13 amino acids. Germline assignment: CDR1 SGHKS and CDR2 YYEKEE (reference sequence). Trimming removed 0 bases from V and 3 bases from J, with 7 bases in between. The CDR3 loop reads CASSLAVDYEQYV. The CDR3 DNA is TGTGCCAGCAGCTTGGCCGTCGACTACGAGCAGTACGTC.

V and J are TRBV18 and TRBJ1-2; possible D gene TRBD1, 6 bases. The ends were cut back, 2 bases at V and 4 bases at J, with 11 bases in the middle. The CDR3 consists of 14 residues. Germline-derived CDR1 and CDR2 are KGHSH and LQKENI. The CDR3: CASSPGQPIYGYTF. The CDR3 nucleotides read TGTGCCAGCTCACCAGGACAGCCGATCTATGGCTACACCTTC. The full variable domain, rest sourced from reference TRBV18 and TRBJ1-2, is NAGVMQNPRHLVRRRGQEARLRCSPMKGHSHVYWYRQLPEEGLKFMVYLQKENIIDESGMPKERFSAEFPKEGPSILRIQQVVRGDSAAYFCASSPGQPIYGYTFGSGTRLTVV.

The CDR3 nucleotides are TGTGCCAGCACCCGCCGGGACAGGGTCCTTGGGGAGCAGTACTTC. Its protein is CASTRRDRVLGEQYF. This sequence joins TRBV6-5 and TRBJ2-7; TRBD1 matches 9 bases. V lost 7 bases and J lost 7; bases outside the gene matches: 14. The length of the CDR3 is 15 residues. Looked up from germline, CDR1 is MNHEY and CDR2 is SVGAGI.

The rearrangement links TRBV10-3 to TRBJ2-2; the match to TRBD2 covers 12 bases. The CDR3 runs 18 residues. Germline loops: CDR1 ENHRY, CDR2 SYGVKD. J lost 5 bases, V lost 6 bases, and 13 bases had no gene match. The CDR3 loop is CAIRDGLAGPARTGELFF. CDR3 nucleotide sequence: TGTGCCATCAGGGACGGACTAGCGGGGCCCGCTCGGACCGGGGAGCTGTTTTTT.

This clonotype appeared a few times. The rearrangement joins TRBV7-9 to TRBJ2-1; perhaps TRBD1 as D (6 bases). The CDR3 has 15 amino acids. Trimming left V 5 bases short and J 4 bases short, with 15 bases between. Germline-derived CDR1 and CDR2 are SEHNR and FQNEAQ (reference sequence). The CDR3 nucleotides read TGTGCCAGCAGCGACGGACAGCAAAGTTACAATGAGCAGTTCTTC. It yields the protein CASSDGQQSYNEQFF.

J is TRBJ1-2 and V is TRBV24-1, with D perhaps matching TRBD1 (5 bases). CDR3 length: 16 residues. Trimming took off 3 bases at V and 4 bases at J, with 17 bases between the two ends. Germline V CDR1 and CDR2: KGHDR, SFDVKD. DNA for the CDR3: TGTGCCACCAGTGATGGGACGGACCTAGGGTCCTATGGCTACACCTTC. Protein: CATSDGTDLGSYGYTF.

This clonotype was seen more than once but under ten times. CDR3 residues: CASSPSPGQADYGYTF. CDR3 bases: TGTGCCAGCAGCCCTAGCCCGGGACAAGCCGACTATGGCTACACCTTC. The chain recombines TRBV6-5 with TRBJ1-2, with D tentatively TRBD1 (6 bases). The V end was cut by 6 bases, the J end by 3 bases, with 20 bases between. Germline CDR1 and CDR2: MNHEY and SVGAGI. This CDR3 has 16 residues.

The chain is built from TRBV20-1 and TRBJ2-3; D is uncertain. Between the trimmed V and J ends, which lost 0 bases and 5 bases, there was a span of 6 bases. The CDR3 contains 12 residues. Looked up from germline, CDR1 is DFQATT and CDR2 is SNEGSKA (reference sequence). CDR3 sequence (DNA): TGCAGTGCTAGAGATGGCCGAGATACGCAGTATTTT. Its protein is CSARDGRDTQYF.

J is TRBJ2-7 and V is TRBV27, with D unclear. Germline V lookup: CDR1 MNHEY, CDR2 SMNVEV (reference sequence). The CDR3 is made up of 12 amino acids. V was shortened by 2 bases and J by 4 bases, with 6 bases between the two germline ends. CDR3 in amino acids: CASSLTYYEQYF. The CDR3, as DNA: TGTGCCAGCAGTTTAACGTATTACGAGCAGTACTTC.

This clonotype was picked up many times. The chain couples TRBV12-3 or TRBV12-4 to TRBJ1-3; 7 nucleotides match TRBD1. This CDR3 spans 14 amino acids. Germline trimming cut 1 base from V and 5 bases from J; bases unmatched to any gene: 2. The CDR3, as DNA: TGTGCCAGCAGTTTAGGGACAGGCAGAAACACCATATATTTT. It is translated as CASSLGTGRNTIYF.

This chain connects TRBV25-1 to TRBJ2-1; 8 positions agree with TRBD1. This CDR3 region has 15 residues. V gave up 3 bases and J gave up 7 bases; unmatched junction bases: 8. The germline V gene has CDR1 MGHDK and CDR2 SYGVNS. The CDR3 protein is CASSDPGGNLNEQFF. The CDR3 DNA follows: TGTGCCAGCAGTGACCCAGGGGGCAATCTTAATGAGCAGTTCTTC.

The J gene is TRBJ1-2, the V gene TRBV10-3; D gene uncertain. Germline-derived CDR1 and CDR2 are ENHRY and SYGVKD. Trimming pared 5 bases from V and 2 bases from J, leaving 15 bases between. The CDR3 covers 15 residues. Written as DNA, the CDR3 is TGTGCCATCAGTCGTTCTTCGACACGGAACTATGGCTACACCTTC. It codes for CAISRSSTRNYGYTF.